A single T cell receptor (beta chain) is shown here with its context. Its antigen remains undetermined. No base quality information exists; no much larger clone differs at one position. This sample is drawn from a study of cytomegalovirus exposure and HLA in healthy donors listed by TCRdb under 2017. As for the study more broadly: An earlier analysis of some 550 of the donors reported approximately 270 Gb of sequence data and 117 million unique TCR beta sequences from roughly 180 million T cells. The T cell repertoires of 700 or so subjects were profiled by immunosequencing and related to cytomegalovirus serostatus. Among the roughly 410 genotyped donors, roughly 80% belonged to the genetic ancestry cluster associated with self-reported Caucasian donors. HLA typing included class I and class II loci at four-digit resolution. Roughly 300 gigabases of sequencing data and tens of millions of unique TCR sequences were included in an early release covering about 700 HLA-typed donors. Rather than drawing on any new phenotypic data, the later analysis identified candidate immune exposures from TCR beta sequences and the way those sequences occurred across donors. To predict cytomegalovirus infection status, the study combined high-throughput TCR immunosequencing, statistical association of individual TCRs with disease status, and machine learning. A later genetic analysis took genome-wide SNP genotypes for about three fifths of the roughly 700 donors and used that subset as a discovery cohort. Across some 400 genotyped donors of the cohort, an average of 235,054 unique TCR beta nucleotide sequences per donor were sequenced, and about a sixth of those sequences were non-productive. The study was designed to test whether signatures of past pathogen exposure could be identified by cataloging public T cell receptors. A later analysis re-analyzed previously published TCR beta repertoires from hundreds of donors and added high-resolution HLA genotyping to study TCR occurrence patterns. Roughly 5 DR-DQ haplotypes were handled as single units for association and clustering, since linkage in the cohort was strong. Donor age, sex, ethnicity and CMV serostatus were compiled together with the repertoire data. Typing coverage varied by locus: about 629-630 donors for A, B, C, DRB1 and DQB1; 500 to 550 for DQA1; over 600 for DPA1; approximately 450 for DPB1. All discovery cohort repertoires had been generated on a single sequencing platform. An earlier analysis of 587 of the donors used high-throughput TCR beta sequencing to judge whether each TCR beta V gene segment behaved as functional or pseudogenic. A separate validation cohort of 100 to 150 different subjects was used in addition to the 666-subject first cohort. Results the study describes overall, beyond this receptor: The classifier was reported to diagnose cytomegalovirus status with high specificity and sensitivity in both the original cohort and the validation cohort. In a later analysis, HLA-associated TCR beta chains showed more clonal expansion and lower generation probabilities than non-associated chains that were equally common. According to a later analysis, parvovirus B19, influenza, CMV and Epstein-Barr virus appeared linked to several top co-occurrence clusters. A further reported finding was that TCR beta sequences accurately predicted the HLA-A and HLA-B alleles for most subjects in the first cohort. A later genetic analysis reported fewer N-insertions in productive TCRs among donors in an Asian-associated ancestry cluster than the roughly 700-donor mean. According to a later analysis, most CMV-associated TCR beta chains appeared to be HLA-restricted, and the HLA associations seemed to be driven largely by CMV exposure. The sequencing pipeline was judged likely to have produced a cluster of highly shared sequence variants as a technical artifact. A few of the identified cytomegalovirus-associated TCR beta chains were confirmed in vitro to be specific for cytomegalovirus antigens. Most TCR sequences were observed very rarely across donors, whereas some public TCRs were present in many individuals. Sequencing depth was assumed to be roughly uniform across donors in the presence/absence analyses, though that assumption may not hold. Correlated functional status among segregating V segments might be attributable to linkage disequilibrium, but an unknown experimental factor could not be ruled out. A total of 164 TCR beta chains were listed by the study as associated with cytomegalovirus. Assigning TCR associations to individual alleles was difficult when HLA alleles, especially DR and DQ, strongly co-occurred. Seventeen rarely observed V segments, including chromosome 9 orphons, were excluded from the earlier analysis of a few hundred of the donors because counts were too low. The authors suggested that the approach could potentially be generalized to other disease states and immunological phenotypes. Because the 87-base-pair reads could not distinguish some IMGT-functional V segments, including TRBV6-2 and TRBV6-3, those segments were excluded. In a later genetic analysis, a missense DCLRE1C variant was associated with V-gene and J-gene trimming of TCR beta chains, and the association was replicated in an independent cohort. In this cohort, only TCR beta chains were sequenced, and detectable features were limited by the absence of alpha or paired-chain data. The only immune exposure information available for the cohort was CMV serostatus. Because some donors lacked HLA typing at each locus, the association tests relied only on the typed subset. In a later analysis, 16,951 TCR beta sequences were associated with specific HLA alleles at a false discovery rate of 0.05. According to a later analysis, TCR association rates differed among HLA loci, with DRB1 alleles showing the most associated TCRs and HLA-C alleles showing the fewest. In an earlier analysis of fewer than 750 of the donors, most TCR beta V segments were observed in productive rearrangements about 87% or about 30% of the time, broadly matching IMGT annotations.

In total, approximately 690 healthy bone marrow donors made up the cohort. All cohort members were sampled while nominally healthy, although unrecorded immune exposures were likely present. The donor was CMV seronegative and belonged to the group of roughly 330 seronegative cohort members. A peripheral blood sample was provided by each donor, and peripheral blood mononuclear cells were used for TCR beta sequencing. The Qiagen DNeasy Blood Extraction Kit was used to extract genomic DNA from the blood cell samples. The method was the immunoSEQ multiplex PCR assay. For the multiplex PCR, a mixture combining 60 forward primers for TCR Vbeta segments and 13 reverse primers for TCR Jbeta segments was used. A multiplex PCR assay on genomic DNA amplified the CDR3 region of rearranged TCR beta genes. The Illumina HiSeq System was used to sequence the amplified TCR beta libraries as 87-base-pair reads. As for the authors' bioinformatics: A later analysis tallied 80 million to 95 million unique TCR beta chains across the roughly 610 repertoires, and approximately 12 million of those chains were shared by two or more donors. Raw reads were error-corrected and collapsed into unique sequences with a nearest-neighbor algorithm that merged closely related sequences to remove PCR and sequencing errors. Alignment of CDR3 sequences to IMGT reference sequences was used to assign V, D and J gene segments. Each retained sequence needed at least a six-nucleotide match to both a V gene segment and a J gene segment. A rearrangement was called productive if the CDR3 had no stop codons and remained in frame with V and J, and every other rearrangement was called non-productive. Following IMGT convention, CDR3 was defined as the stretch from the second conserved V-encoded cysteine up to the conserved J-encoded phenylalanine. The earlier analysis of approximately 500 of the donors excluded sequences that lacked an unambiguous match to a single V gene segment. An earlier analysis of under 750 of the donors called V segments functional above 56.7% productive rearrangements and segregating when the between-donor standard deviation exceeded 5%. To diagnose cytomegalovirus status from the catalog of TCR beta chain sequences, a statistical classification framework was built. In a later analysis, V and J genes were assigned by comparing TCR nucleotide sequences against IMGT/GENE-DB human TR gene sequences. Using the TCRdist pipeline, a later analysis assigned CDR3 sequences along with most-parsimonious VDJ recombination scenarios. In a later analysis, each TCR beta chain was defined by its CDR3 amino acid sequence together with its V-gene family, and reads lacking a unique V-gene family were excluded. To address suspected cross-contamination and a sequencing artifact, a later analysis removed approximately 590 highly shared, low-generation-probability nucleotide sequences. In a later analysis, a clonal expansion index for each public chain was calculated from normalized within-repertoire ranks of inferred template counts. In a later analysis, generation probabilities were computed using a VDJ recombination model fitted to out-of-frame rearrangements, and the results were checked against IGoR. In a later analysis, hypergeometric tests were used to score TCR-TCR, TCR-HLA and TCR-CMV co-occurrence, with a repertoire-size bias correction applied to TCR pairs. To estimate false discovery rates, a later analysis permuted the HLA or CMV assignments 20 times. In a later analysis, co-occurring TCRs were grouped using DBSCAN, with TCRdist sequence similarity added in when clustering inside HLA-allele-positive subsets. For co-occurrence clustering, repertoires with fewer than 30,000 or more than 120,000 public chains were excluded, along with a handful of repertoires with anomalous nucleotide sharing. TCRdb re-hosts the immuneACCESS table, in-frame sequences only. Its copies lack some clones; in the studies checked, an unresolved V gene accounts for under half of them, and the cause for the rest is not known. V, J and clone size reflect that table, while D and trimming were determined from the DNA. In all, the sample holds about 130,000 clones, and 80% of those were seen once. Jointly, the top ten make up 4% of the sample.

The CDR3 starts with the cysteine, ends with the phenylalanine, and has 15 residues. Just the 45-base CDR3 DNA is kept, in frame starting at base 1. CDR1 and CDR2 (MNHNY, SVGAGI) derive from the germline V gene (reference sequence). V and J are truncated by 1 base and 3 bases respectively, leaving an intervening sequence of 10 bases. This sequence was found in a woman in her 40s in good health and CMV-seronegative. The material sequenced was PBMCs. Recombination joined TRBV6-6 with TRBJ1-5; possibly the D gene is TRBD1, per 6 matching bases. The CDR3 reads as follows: CASSYLSGDNQPQHF. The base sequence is TGTGCCAGCAGTTACTTGTCAGGGGACAATCAGCCCCAGCATTTT.